By its share, the clone carrying this TCR beta chain is medium-sized. Antigen: not known. Constant-region reverse primers amplified full-length variable regions, followed by semi-nested Nested Universal Primer A PCR. One entry per CDR3 protein results from TCRdb running MiXCR on the 5' RACE reads. In the table there are 20,000 to 25,000 distinct CDR3 sequences, more than 25% of which are singletons. CD25-based Treg depletion was applied to purified naive CD4+ T cells. Findings of the study overall: Tumor Treg TCRs overlapped most with tumor naive CD4+ cells. The TCR gene usage of tumor memory CD4+ T cells clustered together with blood and lymph node memory CD4+ cells and with lymph node naive CD4+ cells.

CDR3 length: 15 amino acids. Germline V gene data show CDR1 as SGHDT and CDR2 as YYEEEE. Trimming shortened V by 5 bases and J by 0 bases, and 9 bases separated the two germline ends. This TCR was sampled from a female donor with breast cancer. The sample was tumor-infiltrating naive CD4+ T cells sorted from the breast tumor. Subset in this sample: naive CD4+ T cells, CD4+CD45RA+CD25-. This chain connects TRBV5-6 to TRBJ2-6; D remains unclear. CDR3 amino acids: CASRFQSSGANVLTF. The CDR3 DNA sequence: TGTGCCAGCAGATTCCAATCCTCTGGGGCCAACGTCCTGACTTTC.